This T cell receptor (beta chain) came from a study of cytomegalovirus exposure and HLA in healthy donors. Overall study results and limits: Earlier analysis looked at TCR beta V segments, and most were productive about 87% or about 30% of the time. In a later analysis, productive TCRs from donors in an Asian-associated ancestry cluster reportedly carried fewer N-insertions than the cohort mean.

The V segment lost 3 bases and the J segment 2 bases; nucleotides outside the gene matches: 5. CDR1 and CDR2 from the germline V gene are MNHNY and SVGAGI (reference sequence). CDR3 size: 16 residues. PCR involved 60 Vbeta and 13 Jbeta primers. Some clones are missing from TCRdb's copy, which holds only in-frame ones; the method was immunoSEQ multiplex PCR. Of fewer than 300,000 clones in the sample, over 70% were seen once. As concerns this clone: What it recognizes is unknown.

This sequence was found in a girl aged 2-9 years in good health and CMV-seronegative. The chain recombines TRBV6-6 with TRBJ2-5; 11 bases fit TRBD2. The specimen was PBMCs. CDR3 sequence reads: CASSYGLAGGQETQYF. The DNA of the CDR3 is TGTGCCAGCAGTTATGGGTTAGCGGGGGGGCAAGAGACCCAGTACTTC.